These 32 T cell receptor beta chains were sequenced from one sample in a study of blood T cell repertoires in COVID-19. Clones were read by immunoSEQ multiplex PCR, and TCRdb kept only the in-frame ones, dropping some. This table has more than 80,000 clones, roughly 72% appearing once. The sample taken for sequencing was peripheral blood. These receptor sequences come from a woman aged 55-69 years in a cohort sampled during active or convalescent COVID-19.

This clone is a singleton in its sample. The CDR3 DNA reads as TGTGCCAGCAGCCAATATGTTTCTGGACTAGCTTACAATGAGCAGTTCTTC. The encoded protein is CASSQYVSGLAYNEQFF. V is TRBV3-1 (or the pseudogene TRBV3-2) and J is TRBJ2-1, with 8 bases lining up with TRBD2. In germline, CDR1 is LGHDT, CDR2 YNNKEL (reference sequence). This CDR3 region has 17 residues. Trimming removed 2 bases from V and 4 bases from J; junction bases left unmatched: 10.

This sequence joins TRBV2 and TRBJ1-5; 7 positions match TRBD1. The CDR3 is made up of 15 amino acids. Germline assignment: CDR1 SNHLY and CDR2 FYNNEI. J was trimmed by 4 bases and V by 2 bases; bases with no gene match: 5. The CDR3 sequence is CASSENRQGNQPQHF. The CDR3 bases are TGTGCCAGCAGTGAAAACAGACAGGGAAATCAGCCCCAGCATTTT.

This CDR3 is CASTPSGTDYRQYF. The CDR3 bases are TGTGCCAGCACCCCGTCCGGTACTGATTACAGGCAGTACTTC. The gene calls are TRBV28 and TRBJ2-7; D not resolved. The CDR3 consists of 14 residues. CDR1 MDHEN and CDR2 SYDVKM come from the germline V gene. V dropped 7 bases and J dropped 9 bases, with 22 bases sitting between them. The entire variable domain, with the rest obtained from reference TRBV28 and TRBJ2-7, is as follows: DVKVTQSSRYLVKRTGEKVFLECVQDMDHENMFWYRQDPGLGLRLIYFSYDVKMKEKGDIPEGYSVSREKKERFSLILESASTNQTSMYLCASTPSGTDYRQYFGPGTRLTVT.

This chain connects TRBV4-2 to TRBJ2-1, with 11 bases fitting TRBD2. The germline V gene encodes CDR1 LGHNA and CDR2 YNFKEQ. This CDR3 spans 15 amino acids. V gave up 3 bases and J gave up 6 bases; unmatched junction bases: 4. CDR3 in DNA: TGTGCCAGCAGCCATAGCGGGGGGGCCCTCAATGAGCAGTTCTTC. Protein sequence: CASSHSGGALNEQFF.

In its sample, this clone was seen a few times. The gene calls are TRBV6-5 and TRBJ1-5; 7 bases are a match to TRBD1. CDR1 is MNHEY and CDR2 is SVGAGI in the germline V gene. Germline trimming cut 4 bases from V and 5 bases from J; bases unmatched to any gene: 8. This CDR3 region has 15 residues. The CDR3 bases are TGTGCCAGCAGTTCCCGGGACAGAACGTATCAGCCCCAGCATTTT. This encodes CASSSRDRTYQPQHF.

The chain combines TRBV11-2 with TRBJ2-7; no clear D gene. V was shortened by 6 bases and J by 4 bases, with 13 bases between the two germline ends. The V gene's germline CDR1 is SGHAT and CDR2 FQNNGV. CDR3 length: 13 residues. Written as DNA, the CDR3 is TGTGCCAGCAGTCTGGCGGTTGGATACGAGCAGTACTTC. Amino acid sequence: CASSLAVGYEQYF.

The rearrangement uses TRBV5-5 and TRBJ2-1; D possibly corresponds to TRBD1 (5 bases). The CDR3 runs to 14 residues. The germline gives CDR1 SGHKS, CDR2 YYEKEE (reference sequence). Trimming cost V 0 bases and J 4 bases, with 8 bases left between them. The DNA for the CDR3 is TGTGCCAGCAGCTTGGACGCAGGGTACAATGAGCAGTTCTTC. This encodes CASSLDAGYNEQFF.

The chain has TRBV7-3 and TRBJ2-3; TRBD2 aligns across 9 bases. CDR3 length: 17 residues. The V and J ends lost 5 bases and 0 bases, in that order; junction bases with no gene match: 9. Germline V gives CDR1 SGHTA, CDR2 FQGTGA. CDR3: CASSVAGAKTSTDTQYF. The CDR3 nucleotides are TGTGCCAGCAGCGTAGCGGGGGCAAAAACTAGCACAGATACGCAGTATTTT.

This clone is medium-sized. This sequence joins TRBV24-1 and TRBJ1-5; D call uncertain. The CDR3 spans 13 residues. Trimming removed 3 bases at V and 2 bases at J, with 4 bases between. In germline, CDR1 is KGHDR, CDR2 SFDVKD. The CDR3 loop reads CATSDPGNQPQHF. In DNA form, the CDR3 reads TGTGCCACCAGTGATCCCGGCAATCAGCCCCAGCATTTT.

The chain carries TRBV21-1 and TRBJ2-1; the D call TRBD1 from the table was never checked on the DNA. TRBV21-1 is a pseudogene. The CDR3 runs to 15 residues. The CDR3 coding sequence is TGTGCCAGCAGCATCCAGGCCGCTCCCTACAATGAGCAGTTCTTC. Its translation: CASSIQAAPYNEQFF.

The genes are TRBV29-1 and TRBJ2-5; TRBD2 matches at 7 bases. V shed 6 bases and J 5 bases; nucleotides not matched to a gene: 3. This CDR3 has 11 residues. The germline V gene has CDR1 SQVTM and CDR2 ANQGSEA. CDR3 residues: CSVWRGETQYF. CDR3 DNA sequence: TGCAGCGTCTGGCGGGGGGAGACCCAGTACTTC.

The chain links TRBV3-1 (or the pseudogene TRBV3-2) to TRBJ1-4; 7 nucleotides match TRBD1. This CDR3 contains 15 residues. Trimming cost V 5 bases and J 2 bases; bases outside gene matches: 5. Germline V CDR1 and CDR2: LGHDT, YNNKEL (reference sequence). The CDR3 DNA sequence: TGTGCCAGCAGCAACGACAGGGCGACTAATGAAAAACTGTTTTTT. This sequence encodes CASSNDRATNEKLFF.

The CDR3 loop reads CASSQDQGTSFVPYNEQFF. In nucleotides, the CDR3 is TGCGCCAGCAGCCAAGATCAAGGGACTAGTTTTGTACCCTACAATGAGCAGTTCTTC. V usage is TRBV4-3 and J usage is TRBJ2-1; the match to TRBD2 covers 8 bases. CDR3 length equals 19 residues. J gave up 2 bases and V 0 bases, and 12 bases lay outside the gene matches. Germline V lookup: CDR1 LGHNA, CDR2 YSLEER.

The V gene is TRBV11-3, the J gene TRBJ1-1, with D perhaps matching TRBD1 (6 bases). This CDR3 region has 13 residues. Germline lookup yields CDR1 SGHNT and CDR2 YENEEA. Trimming took off 5 bases at V and 1 base at J, with 8 bases between the two ends. This chain's CDR3 is CASSTQGNTEAFF. In DNA, the CDR3 is TGTGCCAGCAGCACACAGGGGAACACTGAAGCTTTCTTT.

The rearrangement joins TRBV6-2 or TRBV6-3 to TRBJ2-5; 10 positions agree with TRBD2. The CDR3 covers 12 residues. The germline gives CDR1 MNHEY, CDR2 SVGEGT. Losses at the gene ends were 5 bases for V and 13 bases for J; bases not matched to a gene: 7. CDR3 DNA sequence: TGTGCCAGCAGTAGTCCGGGACTAGCGCCGTACTTC. It encodes CASSSPGLAPYF.

This rearrangement joins TRBV2 to TRBJ2-5; 16 positions agree with TRBD2. This CDR3 is 17 amino acids long. Germline CDR1 reads SNHLY; CDR2 reads FYNNEI. The V segment lost 7 bases and the J segment 2 bases; nucleotides outside the gene matches: 7. The CDR3 DNA reads as TGTGCCAGCAAGGGACTAGCGGGAGGGTTCGGACAAGAGACCCAGTACTTC. Translation gives CASKGLAGGFGQETQYF.

This chain links TRBV7-9 with TRBJ2-1, with a possible D match to TRBD2 (6 bases). The CDR3 runs 17 residues. V was shortened by 1 base and J by 0 bases, with 13 bases between the two germline ends. CDR1 is SEHNR, CDR2 FQNEAQ, per germline (reference sequence). CDR3 in amino acids: CASSLVGGRISYNEQFF. The CDR3 DNA follows: TGTGCCAGCAGCTTAGTTGGAGGGCGGATCTCCTACAATGAGCAGTTCTTC.

This clone was observed a single time. The rearrangement links TRBV4-2 to TRBJ2-1, with 7 positions matching TRBD2. V lost 1 base, J lost 9 bases, and 9 bases stayed unmatched. The germline CDR1 and CDR2 sequences are LGHNA and YNFKEQ. The CDR3 has 15 amino acids. The DNA for the CDR3 is TGTGCCAGCAGCCAAGGCCCCACTAGCGTGGGTGAGCAGTTCTTC. As protein: CASSQGPTSVGEQFF.

This clone was observed a handful of times. J is TRBJ2-3 and V is TRBV7-6; 14 nucleotides match TRBD2. The length of the CDR3 is 16 residues. Germline V gene lookup returns CDR1 SGHVS and CDR2 FNYEAQ. J was trimmed by 4 bases and V by 3 bases; bases with no gene match: 3. For the CDR3, the DNA is TGTGCCAGCAGCTTTCGACTAGCGGGGGGGGCAGATACGCAGTATTTT. Translation: CASSFRLAGGADTQYF.

A single count supports this clone. This sequence joins TRBV10-3 and TRBJ2-2; weak D call: TRBD2 (7 bases). Looked up from germline, CDR1 is ENHRY and CDR2 is SYGVKD. Between the trimmed V and J ends, which lost 2 bases and 0 bases, there was a span of 16 bases. This CDR3 is 18 amino acids long. Written as DNA, the CDR3 is TGTGCCATCAGTGAGAAGGGCGGGGGCGCCCCGAACACCGGGGAGCTGTTTTTT. Its translation is CAISEKGGGAPNTGELFF.

This clone was observed a few times. This rearrangement joins TRBV5-1 to TRBJ2-7; TRBD1 might be the D (5 bases). CDR1 is SGHRS, CDR2 YFSETQ, per germline. The ends were cut back, 4 bases at V and 4 bases at J, with 12 bases in the middle. CDR3 length equals 13 residues. The CDR3 nucleotides are TGCGCCAGCAGCCTGACAGATAAATACGAGCAGTACTTC. It encodes CASSLTDKYEQYF.

The chain uses TRBV28 and TRBJ1-1; TRBD1 agrees at 7 bases. CDR3 size: 15 residues. Unmatched junction bases numbered 8, after V lost 6 bases and J lost 1 base. Germline CDR1 reads MDHEN; CDR2 reads SYDVKM. The CDR3 sequence: CASSPSTGRNTEAFF. The CDR3, as DNA: TGTGCCAGCAGCCCATCGACAGGGAGGAACACTGAAGCTTTCTTT.

Many counts were recorded for this clone. The chain uses TRBV7-3 and TRBJ1-2, with D perhaps TRBD1 (5 bases). Trimming took 2 bases from V and 7 from J, leaving 14 bases between them. The germline V gene encodes CDR1 SGHTA and CDR2 FQGTGA. This CDR3 has 14 residues. In DNA form, the CDR3 reads TGTGCCAGCAGCTTAGGCAGGGTCTCTTCTGGCTACACCTTC. It encodes CASSLGRVSSGYTF.

The V and J genes are TRBV10-3 and TRBJ2-3; D remains unclear. This CDR3 is 18 amino acids long. Looked up from germline, CDR1 is ENHRY and CDR2 is SYGVKD. The V and J ends lost 0 bases and 1 base respectively, with 17 bases between them. The CDR3 DNA follows: TGTGCCATCAGTGAGTCGGCTATCGAGCGTGAGGGCACAGATACGCAGTATTTT. Translated, it gives CAISESAIEREGTDTQYF.

The chain has TRBV29-1 and TRBJ2-5; TRBD2 might be the D (5 bases). Germline CDR1 reads SQVTM; CDR2 reads ANQGSEA. V was cut by 4 bases and J by 2 bases, with 8 bases left in between. The CDR3 has 12 residues. The CDR3 sequence: CSVGRGQETQYF. CDR3 in DNA: TGCAGCGTTGGTCGGGGACAAGAGACCCAGTACTTC.

CDR3 amino acids: CASSKDRVRRHEQFF. The CDR3 bases are TGTGCCAGCAGTAAGGACAGGGTACGAAGGCATGAGCAGTTCTTC. V gene TRBV2 combines with J gene TRBJ2-1, with 8 bases identical to TRBD1. V was clipped by 5 bases and J by 8 bases; unmatched bases: 11. Germline V gene data show CDR1 as SNHLY and CDR2 as FYNNEI. The CDR3 is 15 amino acids. Filled out from reference TRBV2 and TRBJ2-1, the complete variable domain reads EPEVTQTPSHQVTQMGQEVILRCVPISNHLYFYWYRQILGQKVEFLVSFYNNEISEKSEIFDDQFSVERPDGSNFTLKIRSTKLEDSAMYFCASSKDRVRRHEQFFGPGTRLTVL.

This chain joins TRBV5-8 and TRBJ2-7; 7 positions agree with TRBD1. Germline values: CDR1 SGHTS, CDR2 YDEGEE. This CDR3 spans 13 amino acids. Trimming cost V 4 bases and J 6 bases; bases outside gene matches: 7. CDR3 in DNA: TGTGCCAGCAGCCAGGACAGGACTCTCGAGCAGTACTTC. It specifies CASSQDRTLEQYF. The full variable domain, with the rest looked up from reference TRBV5-8 and TRBJ2-7, is EAGVTQSPTHLIKTRGQQATLRCSPISGHTSVYWYQQALGLGLQFLLWYDEGEERNRGNFPPRFSGRQFPNYSSELNVNALELEDSALYLCASSQDRTLEQYFGPGTRLTVT.

A remark on this clone: Other DNA sequences in this specimen translate into the identical CDR3. DNA of the CDR3: TGTGCCAGCAGCGTAGGGGGACTCGGTGGCTATGGCTACACCTTC. Translation gives CASSVGGLGGYGYTF. This chain connects TRBV9 to TRBJ1-2, with D possibly TRBD1 on 5 matching bases. Germline CDR1 and CDR2: SGDLS and YYNGEE. Trimming stripped 0 bases from V and 4 bases from J, with 13 bases between. The length of the CDR3 is 15 residues.

The genes are TRBV29-1 and TRBJ1-1; 7 nucleotides line up with TRBD1. Trimming at V came to 6 bases and at J to 1 base, leaving 5 bases not matched to a gene. CDR1 is SQVTM, CDR2 ANQGSEA, per germline. The CDR3 is 13 residues long. The CDR3 nucleotides are TGCAGCGTGGGGGACAGTAGGAACACTGAAGCTTTCTTT. Translating it yields CSVGDSRNTEAFF. Variable domain in full (rest from reference TRBV29-1 and TRBJ1-1): SAVISQKPSRDICQRGTSLTIQCQVDSQVTMMFWYRQQPGQSLTLIATANQGSEATYESGFVIDKFPISRPNLTFSTLTVSNMSPEDSSIYLCSVGDSRNTEAFFGQGTRLTVV.

The V and J genes are TRBV9 and TRBJ2-1; D is ambiguous. V lost 0 bases and J lost 5, with 15 bases in between. The CDR3 sequence is 16 residues long. The germline CDR1 and CDR2 sequences are SGDLS and YYNGEE. The CDR3 DNA follows: TGTGCCAGCAGCGTAGGGAGTTCTTCGCCCGACAATGAGCAGTTCTTC. Translation: CASSVGSSSPDNEQFF.

The chain links TRBV20-1 to TRBJ1-2; D uncertain. This CDR3 is built from 10 residues. Per germline, CDR1 DFQATT and CDR2 SNEGSKA (reference sequence). Trimming stripped 7 bases from V and 5 bases from J, with 8 bases between. The CDR3 DNA reads as TGCAGTGTTCCCGGGTATGGCTACACCTTC. Residues: CSVPGYGYTF.

The chain joins TRBV12-3 or TRBV12-4 to TRBJ2-5; a weak D match, TRBD1 (5 bases). Between the trimmed V and J ends, which lost 1 base and 13 bases, there was a span of 13 bases. CDR3 size: 12 residues. The CDR3 spells CASSLDVGQRYF. In nucleotides, the CDR3 is TGTGCCAGCAGTTTAGACGTGGGGCAGCGGTACTTC.